This T cell receptor beta chain came from a study of OX40 agonist ivuxolimab in advanced cancers. Study context: Antecedent anti-PD-1, anti-PD-L1 or anti-CTLA-4 therapy was permissible, with under 50% having received some. Three patients responded partially, comprising one with hepatocellular carcinoma and two with cutaneous melanoma.

The data were produced by immunoSEQ multiplex PCR, yet TCRdb's version contains in-frame clones alone and is incomplete. This sample has more than 80,000 clones, with about 90% found just once. The CDR3 is 11 amino acids. V shed 5 bases and J shed 12 bases, with 11 bases lying between them. CDR1 and CDR2 from the germline V gene are MNHEY and SVGAGI. Patients with autoimmune history or systemic immunosuppression were excluded. The starting material was CD4+ or CD8+ T cells sorted from blood, obtained in a trial of the OX40 agonist ivuxolimab. This clonotype originated in an adult with an advanced solid tumor such as melanoma, head and neck, liver or kidney cancer. V gene TRBV6-5 combines with J gene TRBJ2-1; no clear D. CDR3 in amino acids: CASSHPPWQFF. For the CDR3, the DNA is TGTGCCAGCAGTCACCCTCCCTGGCAGTTCTTC.